Listed below are T cell receptor beta chains from one sample, sequenced in a study of T cell responses to AZD1222 COVID-19 vaccine. Libraries were prepared by immunoSEQ multiplex PCR; TCRdb keeps only in-frame clonotypes and omits some of them. The table records over 100,000 clones, roughly 93% of them present only once. The material sequenced was peripheral blood, taken on day 0 of AZD1222 vaccination. The receptor set was obtained from an adult in good health. Each CDR3 is given with its conserved first and last residue.

j_gene	v_gene	CDR3aa
TRBJ1-2	TRBV5-6	CASSLAAGGNYGYTF
TRBJ2-1	TRBV21-1	CASSKGTSGGSYNEQFF
TRBJ2-1	TRBV27	CASRTSGSREQFF
TRBJ1-2	TRBV15	CATSREAYLGGYTF
TRBJ1-2	TRBV19	CASSISLGYGYTF
TRBJ1-1	TRBV19	CASSIKGDTEAFF
TRBJ2-1	TRBV19	CASKLAGGNEQFF
TRBJ1-5	TRBV7-9	CASSPAYSNQPQHF
TRBJ1-6	TRBV5-1	CASSPPGTGNSPLHF
TRBJ1-3	TRBV5-1	CASSPGSYSGNTIYF
TRBJ2-2	TRBV4-2	CASSQEWGPITANTGELFF
TRBJ2-3	TRBV5-1	CASSRTWTSGGHRGDTQYF
TRBJ1-5	TRBV2	CASSVGGTSLEPQHF
TRBJ2-7	TRBV6-5	CATRTDYEQYF
TRBJ1-5	TRBV6-5	CASSPGGAGQPQHF
TRBJ1-3	TRBV7-8	CASSRTGTGSGNTIYF
TRBJ1-1	TRBV18	CASSPLSGDEAFF
TRBJ1-6	TRBV2	CASREQGAGSPLHF
TRBJ1-1	TRBV6-2/TRBV6-3	CASSYDPGKGNTEAFF
TRBJ1-6	TRBV7-2	CASSLGGWNSPLHF
TRBJ2-7	TRBV10-3	CAISEDSYEQYF
TRBJ1-2	TRBV3-1/TRBV3-2	CASSQVQGQSYGYTF
TRBJ1-6	TRBV18	CASSRVEVGGNSPLHF